The 5 T cell receptor beta chains reported below all come from one sample, sequenced in a study of cytomegalovirus exposure and HLA in healthy donors. PCR primers comprised 60 Vbeta and 13 Jbeta primers. The table came from immunoSEQ multiplex PCR; TCRdb's copy has only in-frame clones and leaves some out. The sample comprises around 90,000 clones, around 85% of which are singletons, and nearly 7.5% rests with the top ten. Source material: PBMCs. These TCRs come from a man aged 35 to 55 in good health and CMV-seropositive.

The chain couples TRBV5-5 to TRBJ1-1; 10 nucleotides match TRBD1. Losses at the gene ends were 4 bases for V and 4 bases for J; bases not matched to a gene: 7. CDR3 length: 15 amino acids. Per the germline V gene, CDR1 is SGHKS and CDR2 is YYEKEE (reference sequence). CDR3 amino acids: CASSQRQGAFTEAFF. The DNA for the CDR3 is TGTGCCAGCAGCCAAAGACAGGGGGCTTTCACTGAAGCTTTCTTT.

The rearrangement joins TRBV11-2 to TRBJ2-7, with unresolved D. The CDR3 contains 13 residues. Germline V gene data show CDR1 as SGHAT and CDR2 as FQNNGV. With 9 bases removed from V and 0 bases from J, the gap between germline ends came to 12 bases. CDR3 sequence reads: CASRRKSSYEQYF. The DNA of the CDR3 is TGTGCCAGTAGGCGGAAAAGCTCCTACGAGCAGTACTTC.

J is TRBJ2-3 and V is TRBV28, with 8 positions matching TRBD2. Germline CDR1 reads MDHEN; CDR2 reads SYDVKM. The CDR3 length is 15 residues. V gave up 4 bases and J gave up 1 base; unmatched junction bases: 4. This CDR3 is CASSSPAGGTDTQYF. For the CDR3, the DNA is TGTGCCAGCAGTTCCCCAGCGGGGGGCACAGATACGCAGTATTTT.

This rearrangement joins TRBV10-1 to TRBJ2-5; 12 positions agree with TRBD2. V lost 6 bases to trimming and J lost 4 bases; unmatched junction nucleotides: 12. CDR1 and CDR2 (germline): WNHNN, SYGVQD (reference sequence). The CDR3 covers 17 residues. The DNA for the CDR3 is TGCGCCAGCAGGGTATCTAGCGGGGGGGAGAAAGCAGAGACCCAGTACTTC. It is translated as CASRVSSGGEKAETQYF.

The CDR3: CASSLVGSSYGYTF. CDR3 nucleotide sequence: TGTGCCAGCAGCTTAGTGGGCAGTTCGTATGGCTACACCTTC. The J gene is TRBJ1-2, the V gene TRBV11-2; D not certain. The V and J ends lost 1 base and 5 bases respectively, with 11 bases between them. This CDR3 has 14 amino acids. CDR1 is SGHAT and CDR2 is FQNNGV in the germline V gene.